The clone carrying this TCR beta chain has just a few counts. The sample originates from a study of blood T cell repertoires in COVID-19. About the study: Samples taken during acute and convalescent COVID-19 were collected in the United States, Italy and Spain. T cells, B-cell-depleted T cells, or PBMCs provided the cDNA or gDNA that served as material.

Germline V CDR1 and CDR2: SGHDT, YYEEEE. The V gene lost 0 bases and the J gene lost 0 bases, with 4 bases spanning the gap. There are 13 residues in the CDR3. In the original processing: Reference gene primer amplification in the assay estimated nucleated cell counts. Data came from immunoSEQ multiplex PCR; TCRdb stores just in-frame clones and leaves some out. For V, J and clone size, that table is used; D and trimming come from the DNA. The table records some 130,000 clones, approximately 77% of them present only once. This rearrangement joins TRBV5-6 to TRBJ2-7; D unresolved. Sequenced input: peripheral blood. The sequence was collected from a man aged 80 or over with acute or convalescent COVID-19. The chain's CDR3 is CASSLAGSYEQYF. The CDR3 region has the DNA TGTGCCAGCAGCTTGGCAGGCTCCTACGAGCAGTACTTC.